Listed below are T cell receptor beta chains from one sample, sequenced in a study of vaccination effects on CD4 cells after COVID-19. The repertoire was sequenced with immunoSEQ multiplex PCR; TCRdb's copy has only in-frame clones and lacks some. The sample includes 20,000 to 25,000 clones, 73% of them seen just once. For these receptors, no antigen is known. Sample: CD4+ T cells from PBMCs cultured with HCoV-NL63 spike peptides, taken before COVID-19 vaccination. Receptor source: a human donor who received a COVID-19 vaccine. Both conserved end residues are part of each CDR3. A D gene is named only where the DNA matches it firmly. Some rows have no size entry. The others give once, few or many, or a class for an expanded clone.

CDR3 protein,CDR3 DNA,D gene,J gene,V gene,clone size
CASSPQGAAMNTEAFF,TGTGCCAGCAGTCCACAGGGGGCTGCCATGAACACTGAAGCTTTCTTT,TRBD1,TRBJ1-1,TRBV11-1,.
CASSKRQGENEKLFF,TGTGCCAGCTCAAAACGACAGGGGGAGAATGAAAAACTGTTTTTT,TRBD1,TRBJ1-4,TRBV18,.
CASRADSYYEQYF,TGTGCCAGCAGGGCGGACAGCTACTACGAGCAGTACTTC,.,TRBJ2-7,TRBV2,few
CASSFGSSSGANVLTF,TGCGCCAGCAGCTTTGGGTCCTCCTCTGGGGCCAACGTCCTGACTTTC,.,TRBJ2-6,TRBV5-1,.
CASSVTLSGNTIYF,TGTGCCAGCAGTGTGACACTCTCTGGAAACACCATATATTTT,.,TRBJ1-3,TRBV28,.
CASSGGGYENLFF,TGTGCCAGCAGTGGGGGGGGGTACGAAAACCTGTTTTTT,.,TRBJ1-4,TRBV7-2,.
CATSRVKGSNEKLFF,TGTGCCACCAGCAGAGTTAAAGGGTCTAATGAAAAACTGTTTTTT,.,TRBJ1-4,TRBV15,.
CASSEGREYGYTF,TGTGCCAGCAGCGAGGGACGGGAATATGGCTACACCTTC,.,TRBJ1-2,TRBV7-2,.
CASSLKGSSSYNEQFF,TGTGCCAGCAGCTTAAAGGGCAGTAGCTCCTACAATGAGCAGTTCTTC,.,TRBJ2-1,TRBV7-3,.
CAWAPGGGQGDTQYF,TGTGCCTGGGCCCCAGGGGGGGGGCAAGGGGATACGCAGTATTTT,.,TRBJ2-3,TRBV30,.
CASSPRLMNTGELFF,TGTGCCAGCAGCCCCCGACTAATGAACACCGGGGAGCTGTTTTTT,.,TRBJ2-2,TRBV9,once
CASTTGTVQFF,TGTGCCAGCACAACCGGGACAGTCCAGTTCTTC,TRBD1,TRBJ2-1,TRBV27,.
CASSMVTGGTETQYF,TGTGCCAGTAGTATGGTTACAGGGGGCACAGAGACCCAGTACTTC,TRBD1,TRBJ2-5,TRBV19,few
CASSYSIREAGELFF,TGTGCCAGCAGTTACTCGATCAGGGAGGCCGGGGAGCTGTTTTTT,.,TRBJ2-2,TRBV6-2/TRBV6-3,.
CASSLISSLGGSYNEQFF,TGTGCCAGCAGCTTAATCAGTTCGTTGGGCGGGAGCTACAATGAGCAGTTCTTC,TRBD2,TRBJ2-1,TRBV11-2,.
CAWGDYGYTF,TGTGCCTGGGGTGATTATGGCTACACCTTC,.,TRBJ1-2,TRBV30,.
CASSFLAGGGELFF,TGTGCCAGCAGTTTTCTAGCGGGGGGCGGGGAGCTGTTTTTT,TRBD2,TRBJ2-2,TRBV28,.
CASSVALDIYGYTF,TGTGCCAGCAGCGTAGCTCTTGACATCTATGGCTACACCTTC,.,TRBJ1-2,TRBV9,.
CASSQDHLRNSRTDTQYF,TGCGCCAGCAGCCAAGATCATTTAAGGAACAGCCGCACAGATACGCAGTATTTT,.,TRBJ2-3,TRBV4-3,.
CASSRTSSISGGNSPGANVLTF,TGCGCCAGCAGCCGTACTTCGAGCATTAGCGGGGGAAACTCTCCTGGGGCCAACGTCCTGACTTTC,TRBD2,TRBJ2-6,TRBV4-1,.
CASSLGGLDTEAFF,TGTGCCAGCAGCTTAGGGGGCTTGGACACTGAAGCTTTCTTT,.,TRBJ1-1,TRBV7-2,.
CASSPGGNEQFF,TGCGCCAGCAGCCCCGGGGGCAATGAGCAGTTCTTC,.,TRBJ2-1,TRBV5-1,.
CASSPPGQGDTGELFF,TGTGCCAGCTCACCACCGGGACAGGGAGACACCGGGGAGCTGTTTTTT,TRBD1,TRBJ2-2,TRBV18,.
CASSLASQETQYF,TGTGCCAGCAGCTTGGCCAGCCAAGAGACCCAGTACTTC,.,TRBJ2-5,TRBV5-4,.
CASSPGGGRISSGNTIYF,TGTGCCAGCAGCCCCGGTGGGGGACGCATAAGCTCTGGAAACACCATATATTTT,.,TRBJ1-3,TRBV7-6,few
CAWSQWGVGNTIYF,TGTGCCTGGAGCCAGTGGGGTGTCGGAAACACCATATATTTT,.,TRBJ1-3,TRBV30,.
CSASVDRGPSGANVLTF,TGCAGTGCTAGTGTGGACAGGGGACCTTCTGGGGCCAACGTCCTGACTTTC,TRBD1,TRBJ2-6,TRBV20-1,.
CASSIAPGSTYGYTF,TGTGCCAGTAGTATAGCCCCGGGTTCTACTTATGGCTACACCTTC,.,TRBJ1-2,TRBV19,.
CAWSVLGVSGNTIYF,TGTGCCTGGAGTGTACTCGGGGTCTCTGGAAACACCATATATTTT,.,TRBJ1-3,TRBV30,.
CASSLGGRVYEQYF,TGCGCCAGCAGCTTGGGTGGCAGGGTCTACGAGCAGTACTTC,.,TRBJ2-7,TRBV5-1,.
CASSIRSAGDGYTF,TGTGCCAGCAGTATAAGGTCGGCCGGGGACGGCTACACCTTC,.,TRBJ1-2,TRBV2,few
CASSSVTEGPQHF,TGTGCCAGTAGTAGTGTCACGGAAGGGCCCCAGCATTTT,.,TRBJ1-5,TRBV19,.
CASTEGTDTQYF,TGTGCCAGCACTGAGGGCACAGATACGCAGTATTTT,.,TRBJ2-3,TRBV9,.
CASSRSGTGANVLTF,TGTGCCAGCAGCCGTAGCGGGACTGGGGCCAACGTCCTGACTTTC,TRBD2,TRBJ2-6,TRBV7-6,once
CASSQVYSYNEQFF,TGTGCCAGCAGCCAAGTCTACTCCTACAATGAGCAGTTCTTC,.,TRBJ2-1,TRBV3-1/TRBV3-2,.
CASSDPYNSPLHF,TGTGCCAGCAGTGACCCCTATAATTCACCCCTCCACTTT,.,TRBJ1-6,TRBV6-1,once
CASSNVGVGGYTF,TGTGCCAGCTCAAATGTGGGGGTTGGCGGCTACACCTTC,.,TRBJ1-2,TRBV6-5,few
CAWSFWTGNTEAFF,TGTGCCTGGAGCTTCTGGACAGGGAATACTGAAGCTTTCTTT,TRBD1,TRBJ1-1,TRBV30,.
CASSHHKGDSGPQHF,TGCGCCAGCAGCCATCACAAAGGGGACAGCGGGCCCCAGCATTTT,TRBD1,TRBJ1-5,TRBV4-1,.
CASRGGAMNTEAFF,TGTGCCAGCCGCGGGGGAGCCATGAACACTGAAGCTTTCTTT,.,TRBJ1-1,TRBV6-5,few
CASSQGRGREILSGYTF,TGTGCCAGCAGCCAAGGCCGGGGGCGGGAAATTTTGTCAGGCTACACCTTC,.,TRBJ1-2,TRBV4-2,.
CASSQQVGGGEPFF,TGCGCCAGCAGCCAACAAGTGGGCGGGGGCGAGCCGTTCTTC,.,TRBJ2-1,TRBV4-3,.
CASSPGGYGLGGYTF,TGCGCCAGCAGCCCGGGGGGGTACGGGCTGGGTGGCTACACCTTC,.,TRBJ1-2,TRBV5-1,few
CASSFAGVDSPLHF,TGTGCCAGCAGCTTCGCCGGGGTGGATTCACCCCTCCACTTT,.,TRBJ1-6,TRBV5-4,few
CASSVGLAGGRNEQFF,TGTGCCAGCAGCGTAGGGTTAGCGGGGGGTAGGAATGAGCAGTTCTTC,TRBD2,TRBJ2-1,TRBV9,.